Below, 20 T cell receptor beta chains from the same sample are listed, as sequenced in a study of blood T cell repertoires in COVID-19. This table comes from immunoSEQ multiplex PCR, and its TCRdb copy is limited to in-frame clones, with some not included. The data show about 270,000 clones, with approximately 86% seen just once and under 3% held by the top ten. The sample taken for sequencing was PBMCs or T cells enriched from blood (not recorded which). Source of these receptors: a woman aged 18-30 years who had recovered from COVID-19.

CDR3: CASSPALAGSTDTQYF. The CDR3 DNA reads TGTGCCAGCAGCCCCGCTCTAGCGGGGAGCACAGATACGCAGTATTTT. The chain combines TRBV7-2 with TRBJ2-3; 9 nucleotides match TRBD2. CDR1 SGHTA and CDR2 FQGNSA come from the germline V gene. V gave up 5 bases and J gave up 0 bases; unmatched junction bases: 6. The CDR3 totals 16 residues.

The V gene is TRBV27, the J gene TRBJ1-1, with 11 bases fitting TRBD1. The CDR3 runs to 18 residues. V shed 4 bases and J 0 bases; nucleotides not matched to a gene: 10. Germline values: CDR1 MNHEY, CDR2 SMNVEV (reference sequence). CDR3 nucleotide sequence: TGTGCCAGCAGTTCTTCCGGGACAGGGGGACTACTGAACACTGAAGCTTTCTTT. This encodes CASSSSGTGGLLNTEAFF.

The chain combines TRBV28 with TRBJ2-2; 7 bases match TRBD2. CDR1 is MDHEN, CDR2 SYDVKM, per germline. The CDR3 is made up of 14 amino acids. The V and J ends lost 8 bases and 3 bases, in that order; junction bases with no gene match: 6. CDR3 sequence reads: CASRGGIYTGELFF. The CDR3 DNA is TGTGCCAGCCGGGGAGGGATATACACCGGGGAGCTGTTTTTT.

The gene calls are TRBV7-2 and TRBJ1-5; 8 positions agree with TRBD1. J lost 5 bases, V lost 5 bases, and 8 bases had no gene match. Germline V lookup: CDR1 SGHTA, CDR2 FQGNSA. The CDR3 sequence is 15 residues long. The CDR3 coding sequence is TGTGCCAGCAGCCCGCAGGACAGGGTAGATCAGCCCCAGCATTTT. Translated: CASSPQDRVDQPQHF.

V usage is TRBV27 and J usage is TRBJ2-7; the match to TRBD1 covers 8 bases. V shed 5 bases and J 4 bases; nucleotides not matched to a gene: 13. Germline CDR1 and CDR2: MNHEY and SMNVEV (reference sequence). This CDR3 is built from 16 residues. The CDR3 DNA sequence: TGTGCCAGCAGTGATACCGGGACAGGCCCCCTTTACGAGCAGTACTTC. This gives the protein CASSDTGTGPLYEQYF.

The J gene is TRBJ1-1, the V gene TRBV5-1; D is ambiguous. CDR1 and CDR2 (germline): SGHRS, YFSETQ. The CDR3 is 15 amino acids. The germline V and J ends were trimmed by 5 bases and 4 bases, with 18 bases remaining between them. CDR3 residues: CASSPGEGWSTEAFF. The CDR3 DNA is TGCGCCAGCAGTCCCGGCGAGGGTTGGAGCACTGAAGCTTTCTTT.

This chain connects TRBV14 to TRBJ2-5; 16 nucleotides align to TRBD2. CDR3 length: 20 residues. Germline CDR1 SGHDN, CDR2 FVKESK. Losses at the gene ends were 1 base for V and 3 bases for J; bases not matched to a gene: 11. The CDR3 loop is CASSQGGTSGGVGKEETQYF. In DNA form, the CDR3 reads TGTGCCAGCAGCCAAGGTGGGACTAGCGGGGGGGTAGGGAAGGAAGAGACCCAGTACTTC.

The V call is TRBV27, the J call TRBJ2-1; no clear D. The CDR3 is 18 amino acids. Germline V gene sequence: CDR1 MNHEY, CDR2 SMNVEV (reference sequence). V shed 10 bases and J shed 0 bases, with 25 bases lying between them. DNA for the CDR3: TGTGCCATCGCCTCGGGTAGGAATTACCCTAGCTCCTACAATGAGCAGTTCTTC. This translates into CAIASGRNYPSSYNEQFF.

This chain links TRBV15 with TRBJ1-2; no reliable D call. The V end lost 1 base, the J end lost 6 bases, and 12 bases lay between the germline ends. Germline CDR1 reads LNHNV; CDR2 reads YYDKDF (reference sequence). This CDR3 has 14 residues. CDR3 sequence reads: CATSRAFESDGYTF. CDR3 in DNA: TGTGCCACCAGCAGAGCTTTTGAGTCGGATGGCTACACCTTC.

The rearrangement joins TRBV18 to TRBJ1-2; TRBD1 aligns across 7 bases. With V trimmed by 6 bases and J by 2 bases, 12 bases remained unmatched. CDR1 is KGHSH, CDR2 LQKENI, per germline. The CDR3 is made up of 16 amino acids. CDR3 in amino acids: CASSMPRDSTNYGYTF. CDR3 sequence (DNA): TGTGCCAGCTCCATGCCCCGGGACAGCACAAACTATGGCTACACCTTC.

V and J are TRBV7-8 and TRBJ2-7, with 7 bases matching TRBD1. There are 18 residues in the CDR3. CDR1 and CDR2 from the germline V gene are SGHVS and FQNEAQ. Unmatched junction bases numbered 22, after V lost 5 bases and J lost 6 bases. CDR3 in DNA: TGTGCCAGCAGCAATCTTAGATGGCCAGGGGGTCTCTCTGCCGAGCAGTACTTC. Residues: CASSNLRWPGGLSAEQYF.

This chain connects TRBV28 to TRBJ1-2; D is ambiguous. There are 17 residues in the CDR3. The V end was cut by 4 bases, the J end by 4 bases, with 22 bases between. Germline CDR1 and CDR2: MDHEN and SYDVKM. This chain's CDR3 is CASSYLPTEASFYGYTF. DNA of the CDR3: TGTGCCAGCAGTTATCTCCCCACGGAGGCGAGTTTCTATGGCTACACCTTC.

This clone was seen a handful of times. V and J are TRBV7-8 and TRBJ2-7, with D possibly being TRBD1 (5 bases). The ends were cut back, 5 bases at V and 5 bases at J, with 19 bases in the middle. The CDR3 spans 15 residues. Germline loops: CDR1 SGHVS, CDR2 FQNEAQ. Written as DNA, the CDR3 is TGTGCCAGCAGCCGTGCCGGCAGGGAAGTAGACGAGCAGTACTTC. It specifies CASSRAGREVDEQYF.

The CDR3 nucleotides are TGTGCCAGCAGCTTACTAGCGGGAGGGCCATCCGGGGAGCTGTTTTTT. Translating it yields CASSLLAGGPSGELFF. The V gene is TRBV7-9, the J gene TRBJ2-2; 12 bases are shared with TRBD2. The CDR3 runs 16 residues. With V trimmed by 2 bases and J by 6 bases, 4 bases remained unmatched. Germline CDR1 is SEHNR and CDR2 is FQNEAQ (reference sequence).

The chain carries TRBV6-5 and TRBJ2-2; D ambiguous. Trimming pared 2 bases from V and 0 bases from J, leaving 10 bases between. The CDR3 loop spans 16 amino acids. Germline V lookup: CDR1 MNHEY, CDR2 SVGAGI. The CDR3 region has the DNA TGTGCCAGCAGTTACAACTCAGGTTCGAACACCGGGGAGCTGTTTTTT. Protein: CASSYNSGSNTGELFF.

The V and J genes are TRBV7-6 and TRBJ2-1, with D perhaps TRBD2 (6 bases). Trimming pared 5 bases from V and 3 bases from J, leaving 20 bases between. The V gene's germline CDR1 is SGHVS and CDR2 FNYEAQ. This CDR3 has 17 residues. CDR3 in amino acids: CASSQRAGTARYNEQFF. For the CDR3, the DNA is TGTGCCAGCAGCCAGAGGGCGGGGACGGCACGCTACAATGAGCAGTTCTTC.

This clone has more than one count but fewer than ten. This chain uses TRBV7-2 with TRBJ2-7; no reliable D call. The length of the CDR3 is 14 residues. Trimming stripped 1 base from V and 1 base from J, with 8 bases between. The germline V gene encodes CDR1 SGHTA and CDR2 FQGNSA. This chain's CDR3 is CASSLVSTSYEQYF. The CDR3 coding sequence is TGTGCCAGCAGCTTAGTGTCCACTTCCTACGAGCAGTACTTC.

The V and J genes are TRBV14 and TRBJ1-2; D gene ambiguous. V was clipped by 1 base and J by 6 bases, with 12 bases between them. CDR3 length: 14 residues. Germline values: CDR1 SGHDN, CDR2 FVKESK. The CDR3 region has the DNA TGTGCCAGCAGCCAAGCCACTATCCCGGATGGCTACACCTTC. It yields the protein CASSQATIPDGYTF.

This chain uses TRBV11-2 with TRBJ2-3; D possibly corresponds to TRBD1 (6 bases). This CDR3 has 16 amino acids. The V end was cut by 6 bases, the J end by 3 bases, with 19 bases between. Germline loops: CDR1 SGHAT, CDR2 FQNNGV. CDR3: CASSRTGPQGTDTQYF. CDR3 sequence (DNA): TGTGCCAGCAGTCGAACGGGGCCACAGGGTACAGATACGCAGTATTTT.

The J gene is TRBJ2-2, the V gene TRBV24-1; D unresolved. The V end lost 9 bases, the J end lost 0 bases, and 10 bases lay between the germline ends. CDR3 length: 14 amino acids. The germline gives CDR1 KGHDR, CDR2 SFDVKD. CDR3 bases: TGTGCCACCGGAACGGCGGCGAACACCGGGGAGCTGTTTTTT. Its translation is CATGTAANTGELFF.